The present T cell receptor beta chain was sequenced within a study of blood T cells in healthy people across ages. The study isolated at least 6.5 million PBMCs from each sample. Together with a sample-barcoded 5' primer, a J-beta primer mix was included in a second PCR lasting about 7 to 12 cycles. TCRdb re-called the 5' RACE reads with MiXCR, one entry per CDR3 protein. The sample consists of roughly 700,000 distinct CDR3 sequences, about half of them appearing once. This CDR3 comprises 15 residues. Germline V gene lookup returns CDR1 SNHLY and CDR2 FYNNEI. Turning to this clonotype: At one of its ends the junction is not consistent with the germline gene, which may arise from a read error.

The specimen sequenced was blood. This TCR was recovered from an older woman in good health. V gene TRBV2 combines with J gene TRBJ2-5, with D possibly matching TRBD1 (6 bases). CDR3 amino acids: CAGSLGQKIQETQYF. CDR3 DNA sequence: TGTGCCGGCAGTCTAGGACAGAAGATCCAAGAGACCCAGTACTTC. The variable domain in full, completed from reference TRBV2 and TRBJ2-5, reads EPEVTQTPSHQVTQMGQEVILRCVPISNHLYFYWYRQILGQKVEFLVSFYNNEISEKSEIFDDQFSVERPDGSNFTLKIRSTKLEDSAMYFCAGSLGQKIQETQYFGPGTRLLVL.